These 28 T cell receptor beta chains were sequenced from one sample in a study of shared clonotypes between healthy human individuals (TCRdb year 2020). Receptor amplification or capture employed the immunoSEQ multiplex PCR assay. Entries here come from immuneACCESS through TCRdb and include only in-frame sequences with V and J called. Some clones fail to appear in such tables; in the studies checked, an unresolved V gene covers under half of the shortfall, and the cause of the remainder is unknown. The sample includes 640,000 or so clones, with roughly 78% observed a single time. Approximately 2% of the sample is in the top ten clones. The sample comprised memory CD4+ T cells sorted from blood. Read against the paper, the sample's cell subset or site label means: CD45RA-negative fraction. The receptors come from a woman aged 25 to 39 in good health.

V and J are TRBV15 and TRBJ1-5; D perhaps matches TRBD1 (5 bases). Per germline, CDR1 LNHNV and CDR2 YYDKDF (reference sequence). The CDR3 totals 16 residues. The V and J ends lost 6 bases and 3 bases respectively, with 18 bases between them. Here the CDR3 reads CATRAGGGVDNQPQHF. The DNA for the CDR3 is TGTGCCACCAGAGCCGGGGGGGGAGTAGACAATCAGCCCCAGCATTTT. Drawing the rest from reference TRBV15 and TRBJ1-5, the complete variable domain is DAMVIQNPRYQVTQFGKPVTLSCSQTLNHNVMYWYQQKSSQAPKLLFHYYDKDFNNEADTPDNFQSRRPNTSFCFLDIRSPGLGDTAMYLCATRAGGGVDNQPQHFGDGTRLSIL.

The chain recombines TRBV19 with TRBJ2-1, with 11 positions matching TRBD1. The CDR3 runs 17 residues. J was trimmed by 3 bases and V by 6 bases; bases with no gene match: 10. Germline V gene sequence: CDR1 LNHDA, CDR2 SQIVND (reference sequence). CDR3 sequence reads: CASSADSGTGGYNEQFF. The CDR3, as DNA: TGTGCCAGTAGCGCCGATTCCGGGACAGGGGGCTACAATGAGCAGTTCTTC.

The rearrangement links TRBV5-1 to TRBJ2-7, with D possibly called TRBD1 or TRBD2 (6 bases each). V lost 0 bases and J lost 5, with 12 bases in between. Germline lookup yields CDR1 SGHRS and CDR2 YFSETQ. This CDR3 region has 14 residues. CDR3 loop: CASSLGGTYDEQYF. CDR3 coding DNA: TGCGCCAGCAGCTTGGGCGGGACATACGACGAGCAGTACTTC.

This clone was counted once. The CDR3 coding sequence is TGCGCCAGCAGCTTCTTAGCGGGGGCAACCTACGAGCAGTACTTC. Its protein is CASSFLAGATYEQYF. The rearrangement uses TRBV5-1 and TRBJ2-7; the match to TRBD2 covers 9 bases. With 2 bases clipped from V and 2 bases from J, the junction kept 5 bases outside the gene matches. The CDR3 extends over 15 amino acids. Germline loops: CDR1 SGHRS, CDR2 YFSETQ.

This chain uses TRBV28 with TRBJ2-3; a possible D gene is TRBD2 (6 bases). Germline CDR1 MDHEN, CDR2 SYDVKM. The CDR3 is 15 amino acids. The ends were cut back, 4 bases at V and 1 base at J, with 12 bases in the middle. CDR3 bases: TGTGCCAGCAGTTCCACGGGAGCAGGCACAGATACGCAGTATTTT. Its translation: CASSSTGAGTDTQYF.

The chain recombines TRBV10-3 with TRBJ2-1; possibly TRBD2 for D (6 bases). Germline assignment: CDR1 ENHRY and CDR2 SYGVKD. The V end was cut by 5 bases, the J end by 2 bases, with 10 bases between. The CDR3 is made up of 14 amino acids. The CDR3 coding sequence is TGTGCCATCAGTCGGGACTCAACCTACAATGAGCAGTTCTTC. Amino acid sequence: CAISRDSTYNEQFF.

The rearrangement uses TRBV5-1 and TRBJ2-1, with D tentatively TRBD2 (5 bases). This CDR3 comprises 14 residues. V gave up 4 bases and J gave up 7 bases, with 15 bases separating them. Germline assignment: CDR1 SGHRS and CDR2 YFSETQ. The CDR3 region has the DNA TGCGCCAGCAGCCTAGCTAGTTCTTCGAATGAGCAGTTCTTC. This sequence encodes CASSLASSSNEQFF.

The chain carries TRBV18 and TRBJ2-3; D ambiguous. Trimming removed 0 bases from V and 3 bases from J, with 7 bases in between. In germline, CDR1 is KGHSH, CDR2 LQKENI. This CDR3 has 14 residues. CDR3 region: CASSPPGLTDTQYF. CDR3 sequence (DNA): TGTGCCAGCTCACCACCGGGGTTGACAGATACGCAGTATTTT.

The chain is built from TRBV30 and TRBJ1-2; 8 nucleotides agree with TRBD1. The germline CDR1 and CDR2 sequences are GTSNPN and SVGIG (reference sequence). CDR3 size: 16 residues. The J segment lost 0 bases and the V segment lost 3 bases, leaving 9 bases of the junction unmatched. The chain's CDR3 is CAWSQTGTGANYGYTF. The CDR3, as DNA: TGTGCCTGGAGCCAGACCGGGACAGGAGCTAACTATGGCTACACCTTC.

CDR3 loop: CASTPSRQNYEQYF. In DNA form, the CDR3 reads TGTGCCAGCACCCCAAGCAGACAAAACTACGAGCAGTACTTC. The chain employs TRBV6-6 and TRBJ2-7; D remains ambiguous. In germline, CDR1 is MNHNY, CDR2 SVGAGI (reference sequence). V was pared by 7 bases and J by 3 bases, with 16 bases between. The CDR3 is made up of 14 amino acids.

The table lists this clone with a few counts. V and J are TRBV9 and TRBJ1-3; D is undetermined. V was clipped by 4 bases and J by 0 bases, with 8 bases between them. The CDR3 length is 14 residues. Germline V gives CDR1 SGDLS, CDR2 YYNGEE. The DNA of the CDR3 is TGTGCCAGCAGCTTACCGAGCTCTGGAAACACCATATATTTT. Its translation: CASSLPSSGNTIYF.

CDR3 nucleotide sequence: TGTGCCAGCAGTTACCTGGACCCCGGCGCGGATGAGCAGTTCTTC. Encoded protein: CASSYLDPGADEQFF. The rearrangement joins TRBV6-6 to TRBJ2-1; D gene unclear. Germline-derived CDR1 and CDR2 are MNHNY and SVGAGI (reference sequence). The CDR3 is made up of 15 amino acids. Trimming cost V 2 bases and J 8 bases, with 16 bases left between them.

The chain recombines TRBV6-5 with TRBJ1-2; no reliable D call. V lost 2 bases and J lost 8, with 12 bases in between. Per the germline V gene, CDR1 is MNHEY and CDR2 is SVGAGI. This CDR3 is 13 amino acids long. Here the CDR3 reads CASSYGLGSGYTF. In DNA, the CDR3 is TGTGCCAGCAGTTACGGTCTAGGGAGCGGCTACACCTTC.

The chain has TRBV5-1 and TRBJ1-4; TRBD1 might be the D (5 bases). This CDR3 comprises 17 residues. V was shortened by 4 bases and J by 4 bases, with 20 bases between the two germline ends. Looked up from germline, CDR1 is SGHRS and CDR2 is YFSETQ. CDR3 nucleotide sequence: TGCGCCAGCAGCCAGACTGGGGAGGGGTTCGGTAATGAAAAACTGTTTTTT. This codes for CASSQTGEGFGNEKLFF.

This chain connects TRBV29-1 to TRBJ2-3; D may be TRBD1 (5 bases). The germline gives CDR1 SQVTM, CDR2 ANQGSEA. Deletions cut 5 bases from V and 5 bases from J, with 11 bases between. The CDR3 contains 12 residues. The CDR3 nucleotides are TGCAGCGTTTTACTTACAGGAGATACGCAGTATTTT. This codes for CSVLLTGDTQYF.

The rearrangement links TRBV28 to TRBJ1-1; TRBD1 matches 8 bases. The V and J ends lost 10 bases and 1 base, in that order; junction bases with no gene match: 2. This CDR3 has 12 residues. The germline V gene encodes CDR1 MDHEN and CDR2 SYDVKM. The CDR3 region has the DNA TGTGCCACCAGGGGGCCGAACACTGAAGCTTTCTTT. Translating it yields CATRGPNTEAFF.

This chain connects TRBV7-9 to TRBJ2-1, with 11 bases lining up with TRBD2. V dropped 5 bases and J dropped 5; count of bases not matched to a gene: 8. Germline V lookup: CDR1 SEHNR, CDR2 FQNEAQ (reference sequence). The CDR3 sequence is 16 residues long. The CDR3: CASSKSGTSGNNEQFF. For the CDR3, the DNA is TGTGCCAGCAGCAAATCCGGGACTAGCGGAAACAATGAGCAGTTCTTC.

The sample holds a few counts of this clone. The rearrangement joins TRBV7-7 to TRBJ2-1; 8 nucleotides line up with TRBD2. Germline CDR1 SSHAT, CDR2 FNYEAQ (reference sequence). The V and J ends lost 5 bases and 4 bases, in that order; junction bases with no gene match: 4. The CDR3 runs to 14 residues. The CDR3 here is CASSPGTSYNEQFF. The CDR3 nucleotides read TGTGCCAGCAGCCCGGGGACTAGTTACAATGAGCAGTTCTTC.

The V and J genes are TRBV6-5 and TRBJ2-7; D perhaps matches TRBD2 (5 bases). Trimming removed 6 bases at V and 0 bases at J, with 15 bases between. Germline values: CDR1 MNHEY, CDR2 SVGAGI. CDR3 length: 15 residues. CDR3 nucleotide sequence: TGTGCCAGCAGGCCGAGACACGGGGACTCCTACGAGCAGTACTTC. Residues: CASRPRHGDSYEQYF.

The chain combines TRBV5-4 with TRBJ1-4; D possibly corresponds to TRBD1 (5 bases). Germline V gene data show CDR1 as SGHNT and CDR2 as YYREEE (reference sequence). This CDR3 has 14 residues. Trimming shortened V by 4 bases and J by 4 bases, and 11 bases separated the two germline ends. CDR3 sequence (DNA): TGTGCCAGCAGCGTTGACAGCCATAATGAAAAACTGTTTTTT. This translates into CASSVDSHNEKLFF.

This clone was detected only a few times. The V gene is TRBV11-2, the J gene TRBJ1-3; D ambiguous. Germline V lookup: CDR1 SGHAT, CDR2 FQNNGV. The CDR3 is 17 amino acids. Between the trimmed V and J ends, which lost 1 base and 1 base, there was a span of 14 bases. The CDR3 DNA sequence: TGTGCCAGCAGCTTAGCGCTTGCGGGTGCATCTGGAAACACCATATATTTT. This gives the protein CASSLALAGASGNTIYF.

This chain uses TRBV7-6 with TRBJ2-5; 8 positions agree with TRBD2. Germline V gives CDR1 SGHVS, CDR2 FNYEAQ. After removal of 1 base from V and 2 bases from J, the junction contained 6 bases not matched to a gene. This CDR3 has 16 amino acids. The DNA for the CDR3 is TGTGCCAGCAGCTTAGGGGGGTTAGCGGGACAAGAGACCCAGTACTTC. Protein product: CASSLGGLAGQETQYF.

This rearrangement joins TRBV18 to TRBJ2-5; 7 nucleotides line up with TRBD1. With V trimmed by 5 bases and J by 3 bases, 3 bases remained unmatched. CDR3 length: 13 residues. Germline V CDR1 and CDR2: KGHSH, LQKENI. CDR3 residues: CASSTGTEETQYF. CDR3 nucleotides: TGTGCCAGCTCAACCGGGACAGAAGAGACCCAGTACTTC.

V and J are TRBV6-1 and TRBJ2-7, with D possibly being TRBD2 (5 bases). With 6 bases removed from V and 1 base from J, the gap between germline ends came to 16 bases. In germline, CDR1 is MNHNS, CDR2 SASEGT. This CDR3 contains 15 residues. CDR3 in DNA: TGTGCCAGCAGCGACCGGGGATATCGGTCCTACGAGCAGTACTTC. Protein product: CASSDRGYRSYEQYF.

V usage is TRBV11-2 and J usage is TRBJ2-7, with 7 nucleotides matching TRBD2. The length of the CDR3 is 16 residues. Trimming cost V 0 bases and J 5 bases; bases outside gene matches: 10. Germline V gene sequence: CDR1 SGHAT, CDR2 FQNNGV. The CDR3 DNA reads TGTGCCAGCAGCTTAGATCTCGGGGTAGCGGGCGACGAGCAGTACTTC. Its translation: CASSLDLGVAGDEQYF. The variable domain in full, with the rest retrieved from reference TRBV11-2 and TRBJ2-7, is EAGVAQSPRYKIIEKRQSVAFWCNPISGHATLYWYQQILGQGPKLLIQFQNNGVVDDSQLPKDRFSAERLKGVDSTLKIQPAKLEDSAVYLCASSLDLGVAGDEQYFGPGTRLTVT.

The rearrangement joins TRBV25-1 to TRBJ2-7; 10 bases align to TRBD1. The CDR3 spans 16 residues. Germline lookup yields CDR1 MGHDK and CDR2 SYGVNS. V shed 4 bases, J shed 5 bases, and the junction held 11 bases outside the gene matches. CDR3 sequence: CASSGLKRQGADEQYF. The CDR3 DNA sequence: TGTGCCAGCAGTGGCCTAAAGCGACAGGGGGCAGACGAGCAGTACTTC.

The chain carries TRBV27 and TRBJ2-7; D gene unclear. The length of the CDR3 is 14 residues. Germline values: CDR1 MNHEY, CDR2 SMNVEV (reference sequence). The V gene lost 8 bases and the J gene lost 2 bases, with 16 bases spanning the gap. This chain's CDR3 is CASALRPPPYEQYF. The CDR3 region has the DNA TGTGCCAGCGCTCTCCGTCCTCCCCCCTACGAGCAGTACTTC.

This clone was recorded only once. The gene calls are TRBV2 and TRBJ2-7; 10 bases align to TRBD2. The length of the CDR3 is 15 residues. Germline trimming cut 5 bases from V and 1 base from J; bases unmatched to any gene: 5. CDR1 is SNHLY and CDR2 is FYNNEI in the germline V gene. CDR3 DNA sequence: TGTGCCAGCAGTAAAGGACTAGCGGTATCCTACGAGCAGTACTTC. Protein: CASSKGLAVSYEQYF.